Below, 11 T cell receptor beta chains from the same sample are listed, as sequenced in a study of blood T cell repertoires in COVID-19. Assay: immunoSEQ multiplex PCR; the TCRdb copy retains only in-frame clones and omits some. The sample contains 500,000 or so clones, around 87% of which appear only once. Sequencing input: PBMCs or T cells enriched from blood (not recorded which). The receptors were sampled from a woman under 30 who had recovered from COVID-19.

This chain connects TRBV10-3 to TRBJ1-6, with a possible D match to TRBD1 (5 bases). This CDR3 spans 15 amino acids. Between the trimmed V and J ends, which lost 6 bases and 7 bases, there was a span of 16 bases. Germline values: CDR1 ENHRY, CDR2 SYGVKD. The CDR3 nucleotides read TGTGCCATCAGCTCCTCTGACGGGGGAAATTCACCCCTCCACTTT. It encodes CAISSSDGGNSPLHF.

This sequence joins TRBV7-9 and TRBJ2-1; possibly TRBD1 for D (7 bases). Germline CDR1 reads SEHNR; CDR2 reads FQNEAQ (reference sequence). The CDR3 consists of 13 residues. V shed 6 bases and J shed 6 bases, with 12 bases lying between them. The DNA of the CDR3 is TGTGCCAGCAGTCGTCAGGGGGGCAATGAGCAGTTCTTC. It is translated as CASSRQGGNEQFF.

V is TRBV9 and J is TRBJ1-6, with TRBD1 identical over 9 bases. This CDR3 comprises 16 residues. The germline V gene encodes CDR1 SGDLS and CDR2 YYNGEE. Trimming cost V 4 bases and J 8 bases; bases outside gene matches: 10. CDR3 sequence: CASSPTLDRGYSPLHF. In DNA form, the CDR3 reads TGTGCCAGCAGCCCCACCCTTGACAGGGGGTATTCACCCCTCCACTTT.

CDR3 coding DNA: TGTGCCAGCAGTGAAGCGTTCCAAGCGACAGATACGCAGTATTTT. It encodes CASSEAFQATDTQYF. This chain joins TRBV6-1 and TRBJ2-3; no firm D call. Deletions cut 0 bases from V and 3 bases from J, with 10 bases between. Germline CDR1 MNHNS, CDR2 SASEGT. CDR3 length: 15 residues.

The CDR3 DNA reads as TGCGCCAGCAACTACAGGGGCGAGAACACTGAAGCTTTCTTT. This codes for CASNYRGENTEAFF. The chain has TRBV5-1 and TRBJ1-1, with 7 bases aligning to TRBD1. The CDR3 covers 14 residues. Germline-derived CDR1 and CDR2 are SGHRS and YFSETQ. Trimming removed 6 bases from V and 1 base from J; junction bases left unmatched: 6.

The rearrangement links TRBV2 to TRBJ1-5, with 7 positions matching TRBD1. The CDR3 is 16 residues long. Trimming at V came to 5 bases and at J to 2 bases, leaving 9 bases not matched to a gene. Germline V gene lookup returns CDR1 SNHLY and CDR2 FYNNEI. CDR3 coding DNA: TGTGCCAGCAGTCGCGACAGGGAAGGCGGCAATCAGCCCCAGCATTTT. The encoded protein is CASSRDREGGNQPQHF.

Here the CDR3 DNA reads TGTGCCACCGGGACAGGGAAAGAGCAGTACTTC. As protein: CATGTGKEQYF. This sequence joins TRBV27 and TRBJ2-7, with TRBD1 identical over 9 bases. The CDR3 is 11 amino acids. Trimming removed 10 bases from V and 7 bases from J; junction bases left unmatched: 5. Germline V lookup: CDR1 MNHEY, CDR2 SMNVEV (reference sequence).

CDR3 residues: CASSSPYRGPNTEAFF. The CDR3 bases are TGTGCCAGCAGCTCCCCGTACAGGGGCCCGAACACTGAAGCTTTCTTT. This sequence joins TRBV5-4 and TRBJ1-1; TRBD1 aligns across 7 bases. Trimming took 3 bases from V and 1 from J; bases not matched to a gene: 9. Germline CDR1 SGHNT, CDR2 YYREEE (reference sequence). This CDR3 comprises 16 residues.

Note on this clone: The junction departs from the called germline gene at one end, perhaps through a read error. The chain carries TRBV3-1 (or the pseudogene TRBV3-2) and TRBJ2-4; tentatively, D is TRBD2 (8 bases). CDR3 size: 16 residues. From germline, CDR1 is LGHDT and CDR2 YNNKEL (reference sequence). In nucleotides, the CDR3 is TGTGCCAGCAGCCAAGAGCGGCCGTCGGGAGGGGGCCCACATCTCTTC. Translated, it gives CASSQERPSGGGPHLF.

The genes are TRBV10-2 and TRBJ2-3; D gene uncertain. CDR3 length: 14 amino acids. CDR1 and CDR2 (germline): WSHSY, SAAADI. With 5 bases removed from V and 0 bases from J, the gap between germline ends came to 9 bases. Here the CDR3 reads CASSPLSSTDTQYF. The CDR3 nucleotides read TGCGCCAGCAGTCCTTTGTCTAGCACAGATACGCAGTATTTT.

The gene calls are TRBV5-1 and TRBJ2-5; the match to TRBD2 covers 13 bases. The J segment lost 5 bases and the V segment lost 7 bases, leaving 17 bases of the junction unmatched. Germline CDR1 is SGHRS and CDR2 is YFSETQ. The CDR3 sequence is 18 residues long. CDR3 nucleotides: TGCGCCAGCGGACCGGGACTAGCGGGGCCAACCACTGGGGAGACCCAGTACTTC. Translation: CASGPGLAGPTTGETQYF. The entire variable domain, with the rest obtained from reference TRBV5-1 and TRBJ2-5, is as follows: KAGVTQTPRYLIKTRGQQVTLSCSPISGHRSVSWYQQTPGQGLQFLFEYFSETQRNKGNFPGRFSGRQFSNSRSEMNVSTLELGDSALYLCASGPGLAGPTTGETQYFGPGTRLLVL.